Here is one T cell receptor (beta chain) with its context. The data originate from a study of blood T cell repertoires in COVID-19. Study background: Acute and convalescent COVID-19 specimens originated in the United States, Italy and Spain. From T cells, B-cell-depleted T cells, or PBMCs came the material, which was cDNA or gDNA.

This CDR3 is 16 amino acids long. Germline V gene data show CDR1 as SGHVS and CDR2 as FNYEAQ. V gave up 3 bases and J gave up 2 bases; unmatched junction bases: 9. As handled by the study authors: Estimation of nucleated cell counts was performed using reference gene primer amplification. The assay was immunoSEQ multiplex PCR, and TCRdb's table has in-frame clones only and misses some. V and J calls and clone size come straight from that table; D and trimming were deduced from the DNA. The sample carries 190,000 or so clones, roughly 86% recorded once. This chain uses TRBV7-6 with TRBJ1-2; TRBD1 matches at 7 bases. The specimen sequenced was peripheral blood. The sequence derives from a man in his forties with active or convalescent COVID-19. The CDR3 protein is CASSLYPGTDNYGYTF. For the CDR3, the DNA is TGTGCCAGCAGCTTGTACCCCGGGACAGACAACTATGGCTACACCTTC.